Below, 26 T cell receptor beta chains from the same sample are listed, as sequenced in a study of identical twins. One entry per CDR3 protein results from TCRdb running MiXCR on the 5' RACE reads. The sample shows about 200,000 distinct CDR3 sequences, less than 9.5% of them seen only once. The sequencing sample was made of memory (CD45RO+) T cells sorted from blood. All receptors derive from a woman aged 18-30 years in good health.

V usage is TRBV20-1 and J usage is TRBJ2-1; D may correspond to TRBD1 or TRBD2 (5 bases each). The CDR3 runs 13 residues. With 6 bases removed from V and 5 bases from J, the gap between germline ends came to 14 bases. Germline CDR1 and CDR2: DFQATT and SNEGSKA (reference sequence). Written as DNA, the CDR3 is TGCAGTGCGAGTAGGGACGCCGACAATGAGCAGTTCTTC. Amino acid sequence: CSASRDADNEQFF.

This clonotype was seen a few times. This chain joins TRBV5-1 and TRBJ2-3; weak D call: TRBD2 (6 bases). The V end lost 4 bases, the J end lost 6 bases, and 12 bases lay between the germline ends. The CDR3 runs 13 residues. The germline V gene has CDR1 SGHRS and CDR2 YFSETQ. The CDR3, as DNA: TGCGCCAGCAGCCTGCCCGGGAGCGATACGCAGTATTTT. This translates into CASSLPGSDTQYF.

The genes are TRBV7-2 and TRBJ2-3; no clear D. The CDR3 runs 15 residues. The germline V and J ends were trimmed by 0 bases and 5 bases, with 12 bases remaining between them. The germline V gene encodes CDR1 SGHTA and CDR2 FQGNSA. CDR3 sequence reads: CASSLALKAVDTQYF. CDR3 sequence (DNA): TGTGCCAGCAGCTTAGCGTTGAAGGCCGTAGATACGCAGTATTTT. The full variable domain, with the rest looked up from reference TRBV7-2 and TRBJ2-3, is GAGVSQSPSNKVTEKGKDVELRCDPISGHTALYWYRQSLGQGLEFLIYFQGNSAPDKSGLPSDRFSAERTGGSVSTLTIQRTQQEDSAVYLCASSLALKAVDTQYFGPGTRLTVL.

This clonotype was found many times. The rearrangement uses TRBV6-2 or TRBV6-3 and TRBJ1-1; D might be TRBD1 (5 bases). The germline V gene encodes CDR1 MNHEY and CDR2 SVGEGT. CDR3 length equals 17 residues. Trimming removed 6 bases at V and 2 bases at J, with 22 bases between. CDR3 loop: CASSQFPYRTGNTEAFF. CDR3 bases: TGTGCCAGCAGCCAATTCCCCTACAGGACGGGAAACACTGAAGCTTTCTTT.

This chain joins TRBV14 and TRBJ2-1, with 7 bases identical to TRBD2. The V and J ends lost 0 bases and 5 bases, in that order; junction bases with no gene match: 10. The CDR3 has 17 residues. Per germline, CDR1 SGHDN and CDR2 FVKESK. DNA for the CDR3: TGTGCCAGCAGCCAAGAGGCTTGGGCTAGCGGTAACAATGAGCAGTTCTTC. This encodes CASSQEAWASGNNEQFF.

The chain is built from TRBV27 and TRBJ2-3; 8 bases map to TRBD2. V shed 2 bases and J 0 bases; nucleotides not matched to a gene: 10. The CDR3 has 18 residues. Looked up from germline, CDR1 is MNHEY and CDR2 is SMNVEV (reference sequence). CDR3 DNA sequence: TGTGCCAGCAGTTTAATGGCGGGGGGCTTCCTTAGCACAGATACGCAGTATTTT. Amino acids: CASSLMAGGFLSTDTQYF.

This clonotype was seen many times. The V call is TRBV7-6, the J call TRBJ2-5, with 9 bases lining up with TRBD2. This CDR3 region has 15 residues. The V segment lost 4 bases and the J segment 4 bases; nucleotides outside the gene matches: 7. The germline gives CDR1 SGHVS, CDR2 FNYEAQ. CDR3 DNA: TGTGCCAGCAGCTCCCTGGCGGGGGGGTCAGAGACCCAGTACTTC. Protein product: CASSSLAGGSETQYF.

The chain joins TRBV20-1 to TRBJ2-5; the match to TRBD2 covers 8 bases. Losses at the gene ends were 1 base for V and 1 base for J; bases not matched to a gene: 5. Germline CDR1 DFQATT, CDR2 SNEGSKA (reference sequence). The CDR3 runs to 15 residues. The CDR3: CSARGLAGSQETQYF. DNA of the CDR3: TGCAGTGCTAGAGGGCTAGCGGGTTCCCAAGAGACCCAGTACTTC.

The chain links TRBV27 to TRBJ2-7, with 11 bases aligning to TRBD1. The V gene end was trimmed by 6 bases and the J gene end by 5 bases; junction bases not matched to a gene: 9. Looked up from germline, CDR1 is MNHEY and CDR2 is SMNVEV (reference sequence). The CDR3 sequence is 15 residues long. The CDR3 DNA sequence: TGTGCCAGCAGCCGAAGGGGGACAGGGGGTGACGAGCAGTACTTC. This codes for CASSRRGTGGDEQYF.

CDR3 protein: CASSGRLAAGDTQYF. The CDR3 coding sequence is TGTGCCAGCAGCGGAAGACTAGCCGCTGGAGACACGCAGTATTTT. The chain carries TRBV9 and TRBJ2-3, with 7 positions matching TRBD2. The CDR3 is made up of 15 amino acids. Per germline, CDR1 SGDLS and CDR2 YYNGEE. The ends lost 3 bases at V and 9 bases at J; junction bases unmatched: 13.

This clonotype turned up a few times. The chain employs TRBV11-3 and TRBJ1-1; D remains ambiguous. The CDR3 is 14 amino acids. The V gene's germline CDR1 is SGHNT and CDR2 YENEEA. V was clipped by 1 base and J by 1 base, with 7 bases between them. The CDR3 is CASSLVYRNTEAFF. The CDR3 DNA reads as TGTGCCAGCAGCTTAGTATACAGGAACACTGAAGCTTTCTTT.

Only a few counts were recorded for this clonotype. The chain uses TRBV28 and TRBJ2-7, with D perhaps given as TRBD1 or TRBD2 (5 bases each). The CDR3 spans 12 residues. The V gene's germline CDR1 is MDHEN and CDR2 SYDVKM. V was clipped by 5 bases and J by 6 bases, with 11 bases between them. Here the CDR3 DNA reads TGTGCCAGCAGTCTAGGGACGTCCGAGCAGTACTTC. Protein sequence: CASSLGTSEQYF.

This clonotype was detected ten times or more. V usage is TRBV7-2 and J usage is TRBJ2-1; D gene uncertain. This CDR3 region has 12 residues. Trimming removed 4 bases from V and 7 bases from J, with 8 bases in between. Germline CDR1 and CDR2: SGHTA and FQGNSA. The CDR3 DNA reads TGTGCCAGCAGCTCCGGTGGGAATGAGCAGTTCTTC. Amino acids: CASSSGGNEQFF.

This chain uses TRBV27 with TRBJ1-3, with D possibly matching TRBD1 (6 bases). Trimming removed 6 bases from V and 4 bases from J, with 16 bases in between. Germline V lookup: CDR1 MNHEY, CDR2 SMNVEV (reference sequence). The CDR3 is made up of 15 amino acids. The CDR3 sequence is CASSPWGGKGNTIYF. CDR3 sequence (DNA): TGTGCCAGCAGCCCCTGGGGGGGCAAAGGAAACACCATATATTTT.

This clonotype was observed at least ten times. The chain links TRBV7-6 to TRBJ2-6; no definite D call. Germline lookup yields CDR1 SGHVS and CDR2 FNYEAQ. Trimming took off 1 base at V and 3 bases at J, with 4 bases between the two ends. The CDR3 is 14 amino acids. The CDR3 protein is CASSLEVGANVLTF. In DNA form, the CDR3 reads TGTGCCAGCAGCTTAGAGGTTGGGGCCAACGTCCTGACTTTC.

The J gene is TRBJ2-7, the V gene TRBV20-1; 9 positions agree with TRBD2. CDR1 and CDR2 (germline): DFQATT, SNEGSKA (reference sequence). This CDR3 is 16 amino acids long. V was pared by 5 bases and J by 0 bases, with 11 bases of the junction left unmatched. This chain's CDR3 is CSAPPVLTSGSYEQYF. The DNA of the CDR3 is TGCAGTGCTCCACCAGTTTTGACTAGCGGCTCCTACGAGCAGTACTTC.

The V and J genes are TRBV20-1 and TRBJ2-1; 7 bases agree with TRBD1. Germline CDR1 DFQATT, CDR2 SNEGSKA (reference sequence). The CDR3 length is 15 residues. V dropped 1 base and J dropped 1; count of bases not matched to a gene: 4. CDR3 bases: TGCAGTGCTAGAGGACAGGGTGTATCCTACAATGAGCAGTTCTTC. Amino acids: CSARGQGVSYNEQFF.

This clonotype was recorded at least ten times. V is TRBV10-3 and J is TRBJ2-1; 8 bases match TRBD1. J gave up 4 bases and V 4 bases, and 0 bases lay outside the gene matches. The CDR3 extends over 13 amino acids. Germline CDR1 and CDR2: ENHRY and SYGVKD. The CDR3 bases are TGTGCCATCAGTGGGACAGGGTACAATGAGCAGTTCTTC. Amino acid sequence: CAISGTGYNEQFF.

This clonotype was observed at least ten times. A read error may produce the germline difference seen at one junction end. The CDR3 DNA is TGTGCCAGCAGCCAAAACCATGAGACCCAGTACTTC. It yields the protein CASSQNHETQYF. The chain combines TRBV14 with TRBJ2-5; D is undetermined. Per germline, CDR1 SGHDN and CDR2 FVKESK. This CDR3 has 12 amino acids.

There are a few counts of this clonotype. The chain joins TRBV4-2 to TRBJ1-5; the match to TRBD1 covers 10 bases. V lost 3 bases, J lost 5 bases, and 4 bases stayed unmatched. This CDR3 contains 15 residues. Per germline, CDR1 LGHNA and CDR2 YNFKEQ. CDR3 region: CASSHRGTGDQPQHF. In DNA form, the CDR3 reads TGTGCCAGCAGCCATCGGGGGACAGGGGATCAGCCCCAGCATTTT.

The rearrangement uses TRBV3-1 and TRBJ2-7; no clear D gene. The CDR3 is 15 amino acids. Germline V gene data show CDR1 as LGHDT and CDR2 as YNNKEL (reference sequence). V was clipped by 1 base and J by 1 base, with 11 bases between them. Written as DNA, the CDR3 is TGTGCCAGCAGCCAAGGTGGCATCTTATCCTACGAGCAGTACTTC. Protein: CASSQGGILSYEQYF.

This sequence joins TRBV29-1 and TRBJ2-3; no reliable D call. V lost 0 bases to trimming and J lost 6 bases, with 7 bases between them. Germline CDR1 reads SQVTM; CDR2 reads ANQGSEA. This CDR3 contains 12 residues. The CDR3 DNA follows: TGCAGCGTTGAAGAGGGTGGTGATACGCAGTATTTT. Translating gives CSVEEGGDTQYF.

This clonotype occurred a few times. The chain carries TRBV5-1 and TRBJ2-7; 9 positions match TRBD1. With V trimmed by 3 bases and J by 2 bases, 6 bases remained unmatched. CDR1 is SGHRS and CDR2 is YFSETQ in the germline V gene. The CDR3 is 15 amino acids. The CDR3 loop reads CASSSDGTGTYEQYF. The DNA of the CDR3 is TGCGCCAGCAGCTCCGACGGGACAGGGACCTACGAGCAGTACTTC.

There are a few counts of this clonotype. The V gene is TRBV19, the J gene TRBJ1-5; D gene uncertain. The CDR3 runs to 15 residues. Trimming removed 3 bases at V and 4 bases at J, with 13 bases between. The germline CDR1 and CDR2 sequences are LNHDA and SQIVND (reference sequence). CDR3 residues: CASSMAPRMNQPQHF. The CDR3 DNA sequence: TGTGCCAGTAGTATGGCCCCCCGGATGAATCAGCCCCAGCATTTT.

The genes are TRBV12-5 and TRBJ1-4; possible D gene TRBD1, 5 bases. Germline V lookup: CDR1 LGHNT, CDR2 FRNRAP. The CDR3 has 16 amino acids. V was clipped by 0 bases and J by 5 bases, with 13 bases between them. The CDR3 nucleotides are TGTGCTAGTGGTTTGGTAGTGGGACTCTTGAATGAAAAACTGTTTTTT. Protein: CASGLVVGLLNEKLFF.

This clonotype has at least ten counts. The CDR3 nucleotides read TGTGCCACCAGTGATGGACTAGCGGGAGGGCAGGATACGCAGTATTTT. Its translation: CATSDGLAGGQDTQYF. The chain links TRBV24-1 to TRBJ2-3; 15 nucleotides line up with TRBD2. CDR1 and CDR2 (germline): KGHDR, SFDVKD. The CDR3 is made up of 16 amino acids. V lost 3 bases, J lost 6 bases, and 3 bases stayed unmatched.